This note documents a single T cell receptor (beta chain) sequence. The sample originates from a study of blood T cell repertoires in COVID-19. Turning to the study itself: Samples taken during acute and convalescent COVID-19 were collected in the United States, Italy and Spain.

How the authors handled the data: Amplification of reference gene primers provided the estimated nucleated cell counts. Produced via immunoSEQ multiplex PCR; TCRdb's table is partial and in-frame only. V, J and clone size derive from that table, while D and trimming were established from the DNA sequence. Of 250,000 to 350,000 clones detected, about 90% appear once; the ten largest clones hold around 2.1%. The V end was cut by 6 bases, the J end by 4 bases, with 19 bases between. This CDR3 has 15 residues. Germline-derived CDR1 and CDR2 are KGHSH and LQKENI. The chain links TRBV18 to TRBJ2-7, with a possible D match to TRBD1 (6 bases). The specimen was peripheral blood. The TCR sequence derives from a woman in her 30s who had recovered from COVID-19. The CDR3 region is CASSRSNDRRYEQYF. Here the CDR3 DNA reads TGTGCCAGCTCCAGATCAAACGACAGGAGGTACGAGCAGTACTTC. Supplemented by reference TRBV18 and TRBJ2-7, the full variable domain reads NAGVMQNPRHLVRRRGQEARLRCSPMKGHSHVYWYRQLPEEGLKFMVYLQKENIIDESGMPKERFSAEFPKEGPSILRIQQVVRGDSAAYFCASSRSNDRRYEQYFGPGTRLTVT.